This TCR beta chain was identified during a study of shared clonotypes between healthy human individuals. Turning to the study itself: Samples came from two female and three male donors aged 18 to 49.

Germline loops: CDR1 DFQATT, CDR2 SNEGSKA (reference sequence). With 5 bases removed from V and 1 base from J, the gap between germline ends came to 2 bases. The CDR3 has 10 residues. Splitting of CD4+ cells produced CD45RA+ naive and CD45RA-negative memory subsets. Evenly divided among several immunoSEQ plates was the genomic DNA of each subset. Assay used: immunoSEQ multiplex PCR; TCRdb lists only in-frame clones, some missing. Altogether under 1,900,000 clones are present, approximately 98.5% being singletons, with the ten largest covering roughly 0.36%. The rearrangement joins TRBV20-1 to TRBJ1-2; the D is unclear. Input material: naive CD4+ T cells sorted from blood. Subset of the sample: CD45RA+ positively selected. This sequence originates from a young man in good health. DNA for the CDR3: TGCAGTGCTTATAACTATGGCTACACCTTC. This translates into CSAYNYGYTF.